This TCR beta chain was recorded in a study of blood T cell repertoires in COVID-19 (dated by TCRdb to 2020 to 2021). In the study overall: Samples from collaborators originated in the United States, Italy and Spain and spanned both the acute and convalescent phases of COVID-19. The prospective study material was composed of cDNA or gDNA derived from T cells, B-cell-depleted T cells, or PBMCs. Deeply sampled blood TCRbeta repertoires from subjects exposed to, actively infected with, or recovered from COVID-19 were included in the dataset. The repertoires were made available in a free public database intended to serve as a resource for research on the immune response to SARS-CoV-2. The samples were drawn from the first 160 participants of the ongoing ImmuneRACE study and from some 1,300 subjects provided by 6 global collaborators. A de-identified subject ID, COVID-19 status, age in years and sex were almost always included in the sample metadata. Where HLA class I and class II types were available, the types were taken from metadata supplied by the sample provider, not from assay-based typing.

The CDR3 runs 15 residues from the cysteine to the phenylalanine. Only the CDR3 DNA is retained, 45 bases long and in frame from the first base. Here V drops 6 bases and J drops 4 bases, and the junction holds 10 bases not matched to any gene. Via the germline V gene, CDR1 is MDHEN and CDR2 SYDVKM. Points on this clone: No antigen is known for it. Base quality data are lacking; no much larger clone is found one base away.

The immunoSEQ Assay, a bias-controlled multiplex PCR, was used to amplify TCRbeta CDR3 regions from genomic DNA. Turning to the authors' computational methods: Within the assay, amplification of reference gene primers was used to estimate how many nucleated cells each sample contained. To quantify the absolute abundance of each unique TCRbeta CDR3 rearrangement, sequence reads were collapsed and filtered. For each sample, productive Simpson clonality was calculated as the square root of Simpson's diversity index across productive rearrangements. TCRdb took over this immuneACCESS table, retaining in-frame rearrangements with V and J assigned. Such tables are incomplete; in checked studies, under half of the missing clones stem from an unresolved V gene, and the remainder is unexplained. Clone size and V and J calls were adopted from that table, with D and trimming inferred from the DNA. This sample lists around 230,000 clones; 83% were detected once. The ten biggest clones cover 2.6% of the sample.

Summary of the overall study and its limitations: Clinical and demographic metadata were provided uncurated, with the amount varying by source and participant.

Collaborating institutions collected whole blood in K2EDTA tubes following their own protocols. Collaborator samples were shipped for TCRbeta analysis as frozen whole blood, isolated PBMCs, or DNA extracted from either sample type. The chain couples TRBV28 to TRBJ1-2, with 8 bases matching TRBD1. The sequence was obtained from a woman aged 70-85 years with active or convalescent COVID-19. Input material: peripheral blood. The DNA sequence is given as TGTGCCAGCAGCTTACCACCGGGACAGGCCTATGGCTACACCTTC. Its translation is CASSLPPGQAYGYTF.